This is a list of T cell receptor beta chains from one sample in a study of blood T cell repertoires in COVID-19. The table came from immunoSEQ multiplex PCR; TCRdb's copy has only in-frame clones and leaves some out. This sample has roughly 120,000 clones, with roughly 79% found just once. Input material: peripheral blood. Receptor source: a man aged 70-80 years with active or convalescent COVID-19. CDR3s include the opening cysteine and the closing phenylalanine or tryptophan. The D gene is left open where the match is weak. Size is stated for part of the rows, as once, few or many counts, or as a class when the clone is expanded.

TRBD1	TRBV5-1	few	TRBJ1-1	CASSTRTGNTEAFF	TGCGCCAGCAGCACACGGACAGGGAACACTGAAGCTTTCTTT
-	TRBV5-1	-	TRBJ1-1	CASSLVPGVNTEAFF	TGCGCCAGCAGCTTGGTCCCAGGGGTGAACACTGAAGCTTTCTTT
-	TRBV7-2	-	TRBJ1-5	CASSLARGNNQPQHF	TGTGCCAGCAGCTTAGCGCGAGGGAACAATCAGCCCCAGCATTTT
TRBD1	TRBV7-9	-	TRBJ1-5	CASSPTGGDQPQHF	TGTGCCAGCAGCCCTACAGGGGGCGATCAGCCCCAGCATTTT
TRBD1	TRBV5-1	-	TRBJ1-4	CASSLGGTATNEKLFF	TGCGCCAGCAGCTTGGGCGGGACAGCTACAAATGAAAAACTGTTTTTT
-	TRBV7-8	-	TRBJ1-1	CASSSWGGDTEAFF	TGTGCCAGCAGCTCCTGGGGGGGAGACACTGAAGCTTTCTTT
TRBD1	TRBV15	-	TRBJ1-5	CATSGDRELSNQPQHF	TGTGCCACCAGCGGCGACAGGGAACTAAGCAATCAGCCCCAGCATTTT
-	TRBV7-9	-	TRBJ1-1	CASSLYQMNTEAFF	TGTGCCAGCAGCTTATACCAGATGAACACTGAAGCTTTCTTT
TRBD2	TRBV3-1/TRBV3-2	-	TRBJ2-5	CASRPGTSGSLLETQYF	TGTGCCAGCAGACCCGGGACTAGCGGGAGTCTTTTGGAGACCCAGTACTTC
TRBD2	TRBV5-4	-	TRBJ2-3	CASSLRTSGGDTQYF	TGTGCCAGCAGCTTGAGGACTAGCGGGGGAGATACGCAGTATTTT
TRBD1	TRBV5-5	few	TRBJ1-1	CASSLAGGKVF	TGTGCCAGCAGCTTGGCAGGGGGAAAGGTCTTT
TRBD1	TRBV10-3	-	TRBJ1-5	CAIREDRGNQPQHF	TGTGCCATCAGAGAGGACAGGGGCAATCAGCCCCAGCATTTT
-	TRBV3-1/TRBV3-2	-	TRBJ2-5	CASSQDSRAQTQYF	TGTGCCAGCAGCCAAGACTCGCGGGCACAGACCCAGTACTTC
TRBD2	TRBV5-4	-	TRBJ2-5	CASSLALAGRETQYF	TGTGCCAGCAGCTTGGCCCTAGCGGGGAGGGAGACCCAGTACTTC
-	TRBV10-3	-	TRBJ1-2	CAIGSGAGGYTF	TGTGCCATCGGCAGCGGGGCGGGTGGCTACACCTTC
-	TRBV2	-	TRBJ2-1	CASSEGRYSYNEQFF	TGTGCCAGCAGTGAAGGGCGGTACTCCTACAATGAGCAGTTCTTC
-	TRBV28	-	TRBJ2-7	CASKEEPGYEQYF	TGTGCCAGCAAAGAGGAACCCGGATACGAGCAGTACTTC
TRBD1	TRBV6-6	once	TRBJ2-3	CASSHEPYRGSKQQDTQYF	TGTGCCAGCAGTCACGAACCTTACAGGGGGTCCAAGCAACAAGATACGCAGTATTTT
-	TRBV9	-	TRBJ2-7	CASSVGIGQGVVSEQYF	TGTGCCAGCAGCGTAGGCATAGGGCAGGGCGTTGTGTCGGAGCAGTACTTC
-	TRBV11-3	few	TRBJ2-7	CASTPGGQHSYEQYF	TGTGCCAGCACCCCCGGAGGACAGCACTCCTACGAGCAGTACTTC
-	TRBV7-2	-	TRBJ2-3	CASSESLAPSTDTQYF	TGTGCCAGCAGCGAAAGCCTAGCCCCTAGCACAGATACGCAGTATTTT
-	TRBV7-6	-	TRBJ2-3	CASSLAQGGRNTQYF	TGTGCCAGCAGCTTAGCCCAGGGGGGAAGAAATACGCAGTATTTT
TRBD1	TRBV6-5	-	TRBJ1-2	CASSWGEDRGLKGYTF	TGTGCCAGCAGTTGGGGGGAGGACAGGGGACTGAAGGGCTACACCTTC
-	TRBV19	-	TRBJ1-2	CASKVADTSYGYTF	TGTGCCAGTAAAGTGGCAGATACCAGCTATGGCTACACCTTC
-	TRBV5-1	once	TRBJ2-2	CASSLIGRAPDSTGELFF	TGCGCCAGCAGCTTGATCGGCCGTGCCCCCGACAGCACCGGGGAGCTGTTTTTT
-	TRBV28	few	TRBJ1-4	CASSVGQGGEKLFF	TGTGCCAGCAGTGTGGGGCAGGGTGGCGAAAAACTGTTTTTT
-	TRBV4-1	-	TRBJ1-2	CASSQEPANYGYTF	TGCGCCAGCAGCCAAGAGCCAGCTAACTATGGCTACACCTTC
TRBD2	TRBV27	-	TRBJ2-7	CASRARTSSFTSYEQYF	TGTGCCAGCAGGGCAAGGACTAGCTCCTTTACCTCCTACGAGCAGTACTTC
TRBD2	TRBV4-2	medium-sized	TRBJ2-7	CASSQDPEGLAGGEQYF	TGTGCCAGCAGCCAAGATCCGGAGGGACTAGCGGGGGGGGAGCAGTACTTC
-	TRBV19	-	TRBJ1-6	CASSILGSNSYNSPLHF	TGTGCCAGTAGTATATTGGGGAGCAACTCCTATAATTCACCCCTCCACTTT
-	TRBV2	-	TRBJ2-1	CASSGSGDEQFF	TGTGCCAGCAGTGGCTCCGGTGATGAGCAGTTCTTC
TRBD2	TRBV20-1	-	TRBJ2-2	CSASSGLAGSGELFF	TGCAGTGCTAGTAGTGGGCTAGCGGGATCCGGGGAGCTGTTTTTT
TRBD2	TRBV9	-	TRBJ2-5	CASSALGSGGASETQYF	TGTGCCAGCAGCGCCCTTGGCAGCGGGGGGGCGTCAGAGACCCAGTACTTC
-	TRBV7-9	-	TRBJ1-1	CASSLDAFTEAFF	TGTGCCAGCAGCTTAGACGCGTTCACTGAAGCTTTCTTT
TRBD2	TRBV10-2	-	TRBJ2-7	CASRPGLAGLYEQYF	TGCGCCAGCAGACCCGGACTAGCGGGACTGTACGAGCAGTACTTC
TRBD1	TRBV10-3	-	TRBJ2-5	CAISVGQVAFQTQYF	TGTGCCATCAGTGTTGGACAGGTGGCTTTTCAGACCCAGTACTTC
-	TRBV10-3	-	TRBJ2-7	CAISPSRFYEQYF	TGTGCCATCAGTCCAAGTCGGTTCTACGAGCAGTACTTC
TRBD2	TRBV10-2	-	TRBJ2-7	CASSAGGSYEQYF	TGCGCCAGCAGTGCGGGGGGCTCCTACGAGCAGTACTTC
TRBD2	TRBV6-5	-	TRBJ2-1	CASSYSGSGGAGEQFF	TGTGCCAGCAGTTACTCAGGTAGCGGGGGGGCAGGAGAGCAGTTCTTC